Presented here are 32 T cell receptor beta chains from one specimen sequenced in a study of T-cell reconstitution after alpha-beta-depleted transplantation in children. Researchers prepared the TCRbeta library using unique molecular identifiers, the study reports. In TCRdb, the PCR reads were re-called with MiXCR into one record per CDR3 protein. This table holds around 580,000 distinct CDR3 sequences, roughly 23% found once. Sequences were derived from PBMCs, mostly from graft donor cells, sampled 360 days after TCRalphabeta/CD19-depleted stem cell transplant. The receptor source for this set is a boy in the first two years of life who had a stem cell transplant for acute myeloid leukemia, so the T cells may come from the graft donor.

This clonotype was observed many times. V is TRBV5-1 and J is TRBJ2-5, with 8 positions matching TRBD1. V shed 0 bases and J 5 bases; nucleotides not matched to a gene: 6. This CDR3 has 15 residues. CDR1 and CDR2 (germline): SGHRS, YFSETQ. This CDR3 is CASSLGTGPEETQYF. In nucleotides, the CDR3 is TGCGCCAGCAGCTTGGGGACAGGGCCGGAGGAGACCCAGTACTTC.

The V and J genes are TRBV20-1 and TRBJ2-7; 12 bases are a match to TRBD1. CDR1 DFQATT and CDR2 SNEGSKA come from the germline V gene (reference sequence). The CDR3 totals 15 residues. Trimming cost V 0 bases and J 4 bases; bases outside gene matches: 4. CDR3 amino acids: CSARDWGQGAYEQYF. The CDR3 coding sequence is TGCAGTGCTAGAGATTGGGGACAGGGGGCTTACGAGCAGTACTTC.

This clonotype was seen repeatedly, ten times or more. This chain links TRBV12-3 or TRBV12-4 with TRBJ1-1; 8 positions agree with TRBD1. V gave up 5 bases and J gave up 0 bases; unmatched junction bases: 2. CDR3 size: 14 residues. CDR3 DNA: TGTGCCAGCAGTAGGACAGGGTTGAACACTGAAGCTTTCTTT. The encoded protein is CASSRTGLNTEAFF.

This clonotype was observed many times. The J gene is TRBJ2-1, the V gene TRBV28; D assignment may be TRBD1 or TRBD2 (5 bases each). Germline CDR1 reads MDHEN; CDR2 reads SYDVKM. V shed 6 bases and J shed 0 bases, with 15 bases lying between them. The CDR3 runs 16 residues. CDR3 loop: CASSNPGPSSYNEQFF. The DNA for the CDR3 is TGTGCCAGCAGCAATCCGGGACCTAGCTCCTACAATGAGCAGTTCTTC.

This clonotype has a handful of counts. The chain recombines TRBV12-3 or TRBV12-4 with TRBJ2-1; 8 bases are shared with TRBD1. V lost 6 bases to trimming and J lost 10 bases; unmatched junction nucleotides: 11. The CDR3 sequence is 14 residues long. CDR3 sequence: CASRPILGQGEQFF. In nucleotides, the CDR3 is TGTGCCAGCAGACCTATCCTCGGACAGGGCGAGCAGTTCTTC.

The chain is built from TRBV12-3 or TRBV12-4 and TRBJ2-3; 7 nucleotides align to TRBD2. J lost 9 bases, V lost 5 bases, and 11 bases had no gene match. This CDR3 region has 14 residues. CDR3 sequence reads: CASSLRLADGTQYF. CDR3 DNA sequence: TGTGCCAGCAGTCTCAGACTAGCAGACGGAACGCAGTATTTT.

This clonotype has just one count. CDR3 sequence (DNA): TGCGCCAGCAGCTTTGCCGGGACGAATGAGCAGTTCTTC. It is translated as CASSFAGTNEQFF. J is TRBJ2-1 and V is TRBV5-1; D tentatively fits TRBD1 or TRBD2 (5 bases each). This CDR3 region has 13 residues. The germline V gene has CDR1 SGHRS and CDR2 YFSETQ. Trimming pared 2 bases from V and 7 bases from J, leaving 10 bases between. Variable domain in full (rest from reference TRBV5-1 and TRBJ2-1): KAGVTQTPRYLIKTRGQQVTLSCSPISGHRSVSWYQQTPGQGLQFLFEYFSETQRNKGNFPGRFSGRQFSNSRSEMNVSTLELGDSALYLCASSFAGTNEQFFGPGTRLTVL.

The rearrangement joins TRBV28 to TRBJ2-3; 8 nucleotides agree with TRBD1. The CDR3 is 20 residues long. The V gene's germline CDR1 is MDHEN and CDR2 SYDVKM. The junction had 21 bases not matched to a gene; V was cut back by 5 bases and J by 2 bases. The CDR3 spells CASSLSRTGHIVIDTDTQYF. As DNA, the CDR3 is TGTGCCAGCAGTCTTTCTCGGACAGGGCATATTGTAATAGACACAGATACGCAGTATTTT.

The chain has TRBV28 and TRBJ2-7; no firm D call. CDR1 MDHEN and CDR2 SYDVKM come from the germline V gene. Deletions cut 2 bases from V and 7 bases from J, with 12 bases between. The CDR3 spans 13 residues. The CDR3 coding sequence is TGTGCCAGCAGTTTAGAGCTTGGGTTGGAGCAGTACGTC. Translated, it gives CASSLELGLEQYV.

The DNA of the CDR3 is TGCAGTGCCCGACGGAACATCAATCAGCCCCAGCATTTT. It is translated as CSARRNINQPQHF. This chain joins TRBV20-1 and TRBJ1-5; D remains unclear. The CDR3 consists of 13 residues. Germline V gene lookup returns CDR1 DFQATT and CDR2 SNEGSKA (reference sequence). With 6 bases removed from V and 3 bases from J, the gap between germline ends came to 12 bases.

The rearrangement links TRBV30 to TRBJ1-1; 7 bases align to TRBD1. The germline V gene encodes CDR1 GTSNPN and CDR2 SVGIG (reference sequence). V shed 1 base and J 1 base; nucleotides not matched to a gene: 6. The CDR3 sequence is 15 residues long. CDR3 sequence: CAWSDRGWWNTEAFF. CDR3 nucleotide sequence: TGTGCCTGGAGTGACAGGGGCTGGTGGAACACTGAAGCTTTCTTT.

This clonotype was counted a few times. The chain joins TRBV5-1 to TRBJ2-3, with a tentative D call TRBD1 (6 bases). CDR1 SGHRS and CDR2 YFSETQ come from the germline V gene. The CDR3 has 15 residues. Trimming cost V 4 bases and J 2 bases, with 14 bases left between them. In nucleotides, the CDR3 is TGCGCCAGCAGCGAGGGACAACCTTACACAGATACGCAGTATTTT. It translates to CASSEGQPYTDTQYF.

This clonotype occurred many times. The CDR3 DNA sequence: TGCGCCAGCAGCTTCACAGGTGGCCACACCGGGGAGCTGTTTTTT. Its protein is CASSFTGGHTGELFF. This chain links TRBV5-1 with TRBJ2-2; possibly TRBD1 for D (5 bases). CDR3 size: 15 residues. The germline gives CDR1 SGHRS, CDR2 YFSETQ. Trimming took off 2 bases at V and 3 bases at J, with 11 bases between the two ends. Together with reference TRBV5-1 and TRBJ2-2, the CDR3 gives the full variable domain: KAGVTQTPRYLIKTRGQQVTLSCSPISGHRSVSWYQQTPGQGLQFLFEYFSETQRNKGNFPGRFSGRQFSNSRSEMNVSTLELGDSALYLCASSFTGGHTGELFFGEGSRLTVL.

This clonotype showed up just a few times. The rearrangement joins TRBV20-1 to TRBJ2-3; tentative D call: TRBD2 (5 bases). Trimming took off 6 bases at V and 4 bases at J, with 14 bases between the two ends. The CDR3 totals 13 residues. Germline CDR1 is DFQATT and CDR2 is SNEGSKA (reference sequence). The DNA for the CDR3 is TGCAGTGCCATGGATAAGCGGCCAGATACGCAGTATTTT. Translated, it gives CSAMDKRPDTQYF.

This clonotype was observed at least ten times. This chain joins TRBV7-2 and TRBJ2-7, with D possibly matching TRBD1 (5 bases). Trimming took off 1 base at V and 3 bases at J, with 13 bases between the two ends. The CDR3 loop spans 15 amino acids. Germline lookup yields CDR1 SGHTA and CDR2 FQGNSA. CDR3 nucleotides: TGTGCCAGCAGCTTAGGGAGCAGGGAAAGCTACGAGCAGTACTTC. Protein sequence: CASSLGSRESYEQYF.

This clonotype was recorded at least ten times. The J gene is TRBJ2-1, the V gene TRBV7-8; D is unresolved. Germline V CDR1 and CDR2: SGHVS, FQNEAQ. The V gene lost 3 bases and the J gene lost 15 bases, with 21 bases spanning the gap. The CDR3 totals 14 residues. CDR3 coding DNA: TGTGCCAGCAGCTTTGAAGGGATAAGCCCCCCGCGGTTCTTC. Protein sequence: CASSFEGISPPRFF.

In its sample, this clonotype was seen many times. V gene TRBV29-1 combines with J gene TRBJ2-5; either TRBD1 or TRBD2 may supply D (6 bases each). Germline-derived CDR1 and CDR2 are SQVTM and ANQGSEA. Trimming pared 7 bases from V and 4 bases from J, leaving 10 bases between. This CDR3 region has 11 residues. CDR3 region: CSAWGAETQYF. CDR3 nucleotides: TGCAGCGCCTGGGGGGCAGAGACCCAGTACTTC.

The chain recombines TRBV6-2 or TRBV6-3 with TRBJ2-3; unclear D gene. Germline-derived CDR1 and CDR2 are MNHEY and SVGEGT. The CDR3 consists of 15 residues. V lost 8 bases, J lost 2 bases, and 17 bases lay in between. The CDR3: CASRLGQVHTDTQYF. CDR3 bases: TGTGCCAGCCGACTCGGGCAGGTGCACACAGATACGCAGTATTTT.

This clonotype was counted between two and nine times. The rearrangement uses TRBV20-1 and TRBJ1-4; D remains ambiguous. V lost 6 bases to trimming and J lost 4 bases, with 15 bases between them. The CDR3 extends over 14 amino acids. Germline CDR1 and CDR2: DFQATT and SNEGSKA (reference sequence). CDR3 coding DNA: TGCAGTGCCTCGTGGGAAAATGGTAATGAAAAACTGTTTTTT. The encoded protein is CSASWENGNEKLFF.

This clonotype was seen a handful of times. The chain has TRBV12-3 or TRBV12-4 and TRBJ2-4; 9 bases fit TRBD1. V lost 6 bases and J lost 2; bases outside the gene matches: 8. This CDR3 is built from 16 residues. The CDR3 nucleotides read TGTGCCAGCAGCCTACTGACAGGGGGTCCCAAAAACATTCAGTACTTC. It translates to CASSLLTGGPKNIQYF.

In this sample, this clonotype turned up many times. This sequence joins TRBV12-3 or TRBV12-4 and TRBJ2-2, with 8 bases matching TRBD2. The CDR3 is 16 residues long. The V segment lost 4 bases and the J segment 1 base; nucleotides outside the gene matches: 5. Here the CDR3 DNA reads TGTGCCAGCAGTTCCTGGGGACTAGGGAACACCGGGGAGCTGTTTTTT. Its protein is CASSSWGLGNTGELFF.

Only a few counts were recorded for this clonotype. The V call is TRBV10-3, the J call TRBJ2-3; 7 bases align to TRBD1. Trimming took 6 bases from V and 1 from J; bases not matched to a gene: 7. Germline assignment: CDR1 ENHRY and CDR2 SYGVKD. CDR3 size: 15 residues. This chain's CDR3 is CAIRGGSPRTDTQYF. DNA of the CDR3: TGTGCCATCAGAGGGGGCAGTCCTCGCACAGATACGCAGTATTTT.

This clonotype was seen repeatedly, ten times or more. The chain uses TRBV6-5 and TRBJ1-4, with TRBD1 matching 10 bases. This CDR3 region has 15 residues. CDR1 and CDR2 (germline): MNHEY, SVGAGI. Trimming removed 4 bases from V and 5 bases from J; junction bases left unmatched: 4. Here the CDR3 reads CASSFQTGGNEKLFF. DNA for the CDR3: TGTGCCAGCAGTTTCCAGACAGGGGGCAATGAAAAACTGTTTTTT.

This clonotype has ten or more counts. The CDR3 loop reads CASSLGGYLSGNTIYF. CDR3 bases: TGCGCCAGCAGCTTGGGGGGCTATCTCTCTGGAAACACCATATATTTT. The rearrangement joins TRBV5-1 to TRBJ1-3; the D gene is possibly TRBD1 (5 bases). Germline V gene sequence: CDR1 SGHRS, CDR2 YFSETQ. The CDR3 totals 16 residues. Trimming took off 0 bases at V and 0 bases at J, with 10 bases between the two ends. Filled out from reference TRBV5-1 and TRBJ1-3, the complete variable domain reads KAGVTQTPRYLIKTRGQQVTLSCSPISGHRSVSWYQQTPGQGLQFLFEYFSETQRNKGNFPGRFSGRQFSNSRSEMNVSTLELGDSALYLCASSLGGYLSGNTIYFGEGSWLTVV.

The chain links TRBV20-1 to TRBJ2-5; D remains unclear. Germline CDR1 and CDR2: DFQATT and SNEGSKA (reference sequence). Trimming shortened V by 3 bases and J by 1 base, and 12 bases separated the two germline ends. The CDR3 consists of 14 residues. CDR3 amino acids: CSARIALLQETQYF. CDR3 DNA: TGCAGTGCTAGGATAGCCCTGCTCCAAGAGACCCAGTACTTC.

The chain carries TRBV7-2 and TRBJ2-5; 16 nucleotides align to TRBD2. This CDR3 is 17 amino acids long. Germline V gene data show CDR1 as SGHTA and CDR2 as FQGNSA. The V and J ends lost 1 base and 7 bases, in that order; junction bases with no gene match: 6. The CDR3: CASSLGGLAGGKGTQYF. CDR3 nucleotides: TGTGCCAGCAGCTTAGGGGGACTAGCGGGGGGGAAGGGGACCCAGTACTTC.

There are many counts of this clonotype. In nucleotides, the CDR3 is TGCAGCGTTGCGTACGGCGGAAACACCATATATTTT. Translating gives CSVAYGGNTIYF. The chain couples TRBV29-1 to TRBJ1-3; D remains ambiguous. Germline V lookup: CDR1 SQVTM, CDR2 ANQGSEA. V was shortened by 4 bases and J by 4 bases, with 8 bases between the two germline ends. CDR3 length equals 12 residues.

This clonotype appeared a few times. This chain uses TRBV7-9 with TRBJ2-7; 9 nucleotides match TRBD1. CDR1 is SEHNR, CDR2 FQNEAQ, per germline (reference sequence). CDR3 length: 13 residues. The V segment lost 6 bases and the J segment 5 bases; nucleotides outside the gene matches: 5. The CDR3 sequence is CASSSDRGHEQYF. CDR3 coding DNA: TGTGCCAGCAGTTCGGACAGGGGTCACGAGCAGTACTTC.

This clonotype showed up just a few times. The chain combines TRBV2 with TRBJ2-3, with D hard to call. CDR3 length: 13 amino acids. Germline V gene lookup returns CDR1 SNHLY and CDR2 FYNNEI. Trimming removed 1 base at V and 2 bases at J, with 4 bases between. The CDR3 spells CASSEVYTDTQYF. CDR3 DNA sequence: TGTGCCAGCAGTGAAGTGTACACAGATACGCAGTATTTT. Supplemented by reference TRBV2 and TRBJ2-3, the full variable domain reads EPEVTQTPSHQVTQMGQEVILRCVPISNHLYFYWYRQILGQKVEFLVSFYNNEISEKSEIFDDQFSVERPDGSNFTLKIRSTKLEDSAMYFCASSEVYTDTQYFGPGTRLTVL.

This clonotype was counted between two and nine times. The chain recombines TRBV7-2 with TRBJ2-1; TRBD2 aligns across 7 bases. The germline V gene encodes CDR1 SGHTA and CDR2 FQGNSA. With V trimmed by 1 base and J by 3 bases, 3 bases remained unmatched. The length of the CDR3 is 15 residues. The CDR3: CASSLVRGVYNEQFF. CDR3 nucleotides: TGTGCCAGCAGCTTAGTTCGGGGGGTCTACAATGAGCAGTTCTTC.

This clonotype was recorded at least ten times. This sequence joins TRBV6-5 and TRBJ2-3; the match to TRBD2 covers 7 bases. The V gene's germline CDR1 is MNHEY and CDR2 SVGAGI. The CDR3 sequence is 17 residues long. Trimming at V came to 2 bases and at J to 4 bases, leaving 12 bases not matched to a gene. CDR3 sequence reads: CASSYLLGGGGSDTQYF. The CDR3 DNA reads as TGTGCCAGCAGTTACCTCCTGGGCGGGGGTGGGTCAGATACGCAGTATTTT.

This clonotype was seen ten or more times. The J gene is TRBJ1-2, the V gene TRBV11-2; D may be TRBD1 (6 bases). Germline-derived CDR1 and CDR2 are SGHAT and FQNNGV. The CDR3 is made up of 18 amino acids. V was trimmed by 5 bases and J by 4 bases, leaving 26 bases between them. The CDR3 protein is CASSPKTGRINVRYGYTF. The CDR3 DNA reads TGTGCCAGCAGCCCAAAGACAGGCCGGATCAACGTACGCTATGGCTACACCTTC.